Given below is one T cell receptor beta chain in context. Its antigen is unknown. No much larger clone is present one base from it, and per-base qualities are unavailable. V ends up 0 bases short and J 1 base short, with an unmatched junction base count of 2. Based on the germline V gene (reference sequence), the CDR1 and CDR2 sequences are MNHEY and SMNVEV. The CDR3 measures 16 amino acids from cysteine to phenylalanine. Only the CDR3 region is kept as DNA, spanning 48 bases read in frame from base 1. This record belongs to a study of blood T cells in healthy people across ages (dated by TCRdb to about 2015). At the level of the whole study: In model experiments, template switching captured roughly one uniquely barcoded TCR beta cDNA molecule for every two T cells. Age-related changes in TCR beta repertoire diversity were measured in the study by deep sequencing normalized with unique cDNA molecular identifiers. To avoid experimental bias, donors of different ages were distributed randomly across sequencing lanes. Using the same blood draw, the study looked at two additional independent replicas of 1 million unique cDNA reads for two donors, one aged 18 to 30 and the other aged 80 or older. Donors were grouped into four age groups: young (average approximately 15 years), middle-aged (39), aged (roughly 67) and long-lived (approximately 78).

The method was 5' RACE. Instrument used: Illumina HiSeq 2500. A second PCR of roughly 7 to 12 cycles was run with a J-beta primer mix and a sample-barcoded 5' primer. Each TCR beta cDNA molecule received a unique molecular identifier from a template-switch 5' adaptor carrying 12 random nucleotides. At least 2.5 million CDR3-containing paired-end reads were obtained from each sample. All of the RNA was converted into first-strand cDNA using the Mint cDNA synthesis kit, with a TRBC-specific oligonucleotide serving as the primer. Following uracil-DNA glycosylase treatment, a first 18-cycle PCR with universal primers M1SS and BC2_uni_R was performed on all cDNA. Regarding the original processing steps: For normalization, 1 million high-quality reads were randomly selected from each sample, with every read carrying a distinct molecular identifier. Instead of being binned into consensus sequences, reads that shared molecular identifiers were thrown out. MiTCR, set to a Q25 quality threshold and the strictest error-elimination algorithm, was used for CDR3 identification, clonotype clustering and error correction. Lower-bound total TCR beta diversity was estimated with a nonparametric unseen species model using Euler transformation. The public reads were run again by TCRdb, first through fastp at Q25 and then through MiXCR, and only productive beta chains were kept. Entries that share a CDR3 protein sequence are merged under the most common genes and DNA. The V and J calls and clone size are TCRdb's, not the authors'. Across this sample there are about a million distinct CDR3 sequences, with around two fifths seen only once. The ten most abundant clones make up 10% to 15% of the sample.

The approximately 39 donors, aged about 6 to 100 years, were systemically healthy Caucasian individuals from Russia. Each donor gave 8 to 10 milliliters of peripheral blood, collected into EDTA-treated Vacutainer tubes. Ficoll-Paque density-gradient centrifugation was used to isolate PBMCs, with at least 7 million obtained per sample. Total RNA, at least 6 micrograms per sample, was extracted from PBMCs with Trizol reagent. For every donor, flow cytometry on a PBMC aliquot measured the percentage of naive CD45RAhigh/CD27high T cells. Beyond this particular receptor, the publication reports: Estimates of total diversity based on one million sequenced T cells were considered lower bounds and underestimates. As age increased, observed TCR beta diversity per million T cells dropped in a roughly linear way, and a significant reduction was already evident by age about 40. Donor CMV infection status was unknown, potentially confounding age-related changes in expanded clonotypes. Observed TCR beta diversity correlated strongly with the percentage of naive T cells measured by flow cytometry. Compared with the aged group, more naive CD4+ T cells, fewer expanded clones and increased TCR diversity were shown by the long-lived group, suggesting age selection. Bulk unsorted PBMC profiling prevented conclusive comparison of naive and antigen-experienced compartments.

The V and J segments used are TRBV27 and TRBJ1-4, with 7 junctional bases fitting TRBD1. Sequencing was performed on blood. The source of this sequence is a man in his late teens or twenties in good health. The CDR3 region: CASSLSRTGTNEKLFF. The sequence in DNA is TGTGCCAGCAGTTTATCGAGGACAGGAACTAATGAAAAACTGTTTTTT. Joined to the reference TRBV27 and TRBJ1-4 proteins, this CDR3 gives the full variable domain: EAQVTQNPRYLITVTGKKLTVTCSQNMNHEYMSWYRQDPGLGLRQIYYSMNVEVTDKGDVPEGYKVSRKEKRNFPLILESPSPNQTSLYFCASSLSRTGTNEKLFFGSGTQLSVL.